This is a list of T cell receptor beta chains from one sample in a study of identical twins. A single record per CDR3 protein comes from TCRdb applying MiXCR to the 5' RACE reads. The data hold 690,000 or so distinct CDR3 sequences, with approximately 6% observed a single time. The sequenced material came from naive T cells sorted from blood. The receptor set was obtained from a man younger than 35 in good health. The CDR3 runs from the conserved cysteine through the conserved F or W. The order of the fields is J gene, D gene, V gene, clone size, CDR3 protein, CDR3 DNA. The D gene is left open where the match is weak. Clone size is not always given. Where it is, it says once, few, many or a class for expanded clones.

J gene: TRBJ2-1
D gene: TRBD2
V gene: TRBV27
clone size: many
CDR3 protein: CASSLLGSSGSDNEQFF
CDR3 DNA: TGTGCCAGCAGTTTATTAGGGTCTAGCGGGAGCGACAATGAGCAGTTCTTC

J gene: TRBJ2-2
D gene: TRBD2
V gene: TRBV14
clone size: .
CDR3 protein: CASSLRAGLPTGELFF
CDR3 DNA: TGTGCCAGCAGCCTTCGAGCGGGACTCCCCACCGGGGAGCTGTTTTTT

J gene: TRBJ1-2
D gene: TRBD1
V gene: TRBV6-2/TRBV6-3
clone size: .
CDR3 protein: CASTWGQGVNGYTF
CDR3 DNA: TGTGCCAGCACCTGGGGACAGGGTGTCAATGGCTACACCTTC

J gene: TRBJ2-5
D gene: TRBD1
V gene: TRBV5-1
clone size: .
CDR3 protein: CASSLTASGGTQYF
CDR3 DNA: TGCGCCAGCAGCTTGACAGCCTCAGGGGGGACCCAGTACTTC

J gene: TRBJ2-5
D gene: TRBD2
V gene: TRBV28
clone size: many
CDR3 protein: CASSFSGRTKETQYF
CDR3 DNA: TGTGCCAGCAGTTTCAGCGGGAGGACAAAAGAGACCCAGTACTTC

J gene: TRBJ2-3
D gene: .
V gene: TRBV18
clone size: many
CDR3 protein: CASSREGYGDTQYF
CDR3 DNA: TGTGCCAGCTCCCGTGAGGGGTATGGAGATACGCAGTATTTT

J gene: TRBJ1-5
D gene: TRBD1
V gene: TRBV4-1
clone size: few
CDR3 protein: CASSQLTGGSNQPQHF
CDR3 DNA: TGCGCCAGCAGCCAACTTACAGGGGGTAGCAATCAGCCCCAGCATTTT

J gene: TRBJ1-1
D gene: .
V gene: TRBV5-1
clone size: .
CDR3 protein: CASSLATGSTEAFF
CDR3 DNA: TGCGCCAGCAGCTTGGCAACAGGGAGCACTGAAGCTTTCTTT

J gene: TRBJ2-5
D gene: .
V gene: TRBV21-1
clone size: .
CDR3 protein: CASSKGTSGRADKGETQYF
CDR3 DNA: TGTGCCAGCAGCAAAGGGACTAGCGGGAGGGCCGACAAAGGAGAGACCCAGTACTTC

J gene: TRBJ2-1
D gene: TRBD1
V gene: TRBV20-1
clone size: .
CDR3 protein: CSARSRGTYNEQFF
CDR3 DNA: TGCAGTGCTAGAAGCAGGGGGACCTACAATGAGCAGTTCTTC

J gene: TRBJ2-4
D gene: .
V gene: TRBV10-3
clone size: many
CDR3 protein: CAISDEALAKNIQYF
CDR3 DNA: TGTGCCATCAGTGATGAGGCTTTAGCCAAAAACATTCAGTACTTC

J gene: TRBJ1-4
D gene: .
V gene: TRBV20-1
clone size: many
CDR3 protein: CSASRQAGEKLFF
CDR3 DNA: TGCAGTGCTAGTCGGCAAGCGGGTGAAAAACTGTTTTTT

J gene: TRBJ1-5
D gene: .
V gene: TRBV12-3/TRBV12-4
clone size: many
CDR3 protein: CASSFDRTNQPQHF
CDR3 DNA: TGTGCCAGCAGTTTCGACAGGACCAATCAGCCCCAGCATTTT

J gene: TRBJ1-1
D gene: .
V gene: TRBV5-5
clone size: many
CDR3 protein: CASSLVIQPMNTEAFF
CDR3 DNA: TGTGCCAGCAGCTTGGTAATACAGCCGATGAACACTGAAGCTTTCTTT

J gene: TRBJ1-3
D gene: .
V gene: TRBV28
clone size: few
CDR3 protein: CASSILSSSGNTIYF
CDR3 DNA: TGTGCCAGCAGTATACTAAGCAGCTCTGGAAACACCATATATTTT

J gene: TRBJ2-3
D gene: .
V gene: TRBV11-2
clone size: few
CDR3 protein: CASSSAGEFTDTQYF
CDR3 DNA: TGTGCCAGCAGCTCCGCCGGGGAGTTTACAGATACGCAGTATTTT

J gene: TRBJ2-1
D gene: TRBD2
V gene: TRBV30
clone size: many
CDR3 protein: CAWRTSGFGLSYNEQFF
CDR3 DNA: TGTGCCTGGAGGACTAGCGGCTTTGGGCTTTCCTACAATGAGCAGTTCTTC

J gene: TRBJ1-2
D gene: TRBD1
V gene: TRBV7-9
clone size: few
CDR3 protein: CASSSDLTGNYGYTF
CDR3 DNA: TGTGCCAGCAGCTCAGACCTGACAGGGAACTATGGCTACACCTTC

J gene: TRBJ2-1
D gene: .
V gene: TRBV5-1
clone size: many
CDR3 protein: CASSWGAEGYEQFF
CDR3 DNA: TGCGCCAGCAGTTGGGGAGCGGAGGGTTATGAGCAGTTCTTC

J gene: TRBJ1-4
D gene: TRBD1
V gene: TRBV20-1
clone size: .
CDR3 protein: CSASETGGPREKLFF
CDR3 DNA: TGCAGTGCTAGTGAGACAGGGGGCCCTCGCGAAAAACTGTTTTTT

J gene: TRBJ2-2
D gene: .
V gene: TRBV10-3
clone size: .
CDR3 protein: CAISGSARQFTGELFF
CDR3 DNA: TGTGCCATCAGTGGGTCCGCTCGACAGTTCACCGGGGAGCTGTTTTTT

J gene: TRBJ2-1
D gene: .
V gene: TRBV7-8
clone size: .
CDR3 protein: CASSTGTPHNEQFF
CDR3 DNA: TGTGCCAGCAGCACCGGGACACCACACAATGAGCAGTTCTTC

J gene: TRBJ2-4
D gene: .
V gene: TRBV20-1
clone size: many
CDR3 protein: CSARGWVGTEGEAKNIQYF
CDR3 DNA: TGCAGTGCTAGAGGTTGGGTGGGGACTGAGGGGGAAGCCAAAAACATTCAGTACTTC

J gene: TRBJ1-6
D gene: .
V gene: TRBV5-1
clone size: few
CDR3 protein: CASSLEESSPLHF
CDR3 DNA: TGCGCCAGCAGCTTGGAAGAGTCTTCACCCCTCCACTTT

J gene: TRBJ2-1
D gene: .
V gene: TRBV25-1
clone size: many
CDR3 protein: CASSPRDKHEQFF
CDR3 DNA: TGTGCCAGCAGTCCACGGGACAAGCATGAGCAGTTCTTC

J gene: TRBJ2-3
D gene: TRBD2
V gene: TRBV9
clone size: few
CDR3 protein: CASSGTSGKGDTQYF
CDR3 DNA: TGTGCCAGCAGCGGGACTAGCGGGAAGGGAGATACGCAGTATTTT

J gene: TRBJ2-3
D gene: TRBD2
V gene: TRBV15
clone size: .
CDR3 protein: CATSSGGPDTQYF
CDR3 DNA: TGTGCCACCAGCTCGGGGGGGCCGGATACGCAGTATTTT

J gene: TRBJ2-3
D gene: TRBD1
V gene: TRBV3-1
clone size: .
CDR3 protein: CASSHLGQTSTDTQYF
CDR3 DNA: TGTGCCAGCAGCCATTTGGGACAGACTAGCACAGATACGCAGTATTTT

J gene: TRBJ2-7
D gene: .
V gene: TRBV7-2
clone size: few
CDR3 protein: CASSQAGTVSYEQYF
CDR3 DNA: TGTGCCAGCAGCCAAGCCGGGACGGTCTCCTACGAGCAGTACTTC

J gene: TRBJ1-6
D gene: TRBD1
V gene: TRBV27
clone size: few
CDR3 protein: CASSNIRDRNSPLHF
CDR3 DNA: TGTGCCAGCAGTAATATCCGGGACAGGAATTCACCCCTCCACTTT

J gene: TRBJ2-1
D gene: .
V gene: TRBV7-9
clone size: many
CDR3 protein: CASSSSQNYNEQFF
CDR3 DNA: TGTGCCAGCAGCTCCTCTCAGAACTACAATGAGCAGTTCTTC

J gene: TRBJ2-7
D gene: .
V gene: TRBV7-2
clone size: many
CDR3 protein: CASHEGYAAYEQYF
CDR3 DNA: TGTGCCAGCCACGAAGGCTACGCCGCCTACGAGCAGTACTTC

J gene: TRBJ2-7
D gene: .
V gene: TRBV27
clone size: few
CDR3 protein: CASSSTSWTYEQYF
CDR3 DNA: TGTGCCAGCAGTTCGACTAGTTGGACCTACGAGCAGTACTTC

J gene: TRBJ1-4
D gene: .
V gene: TRBV7-2
clone size: many
CDR3 protein: CASSLRDEKLFF
CDR3 DNA: TGTGCCAGCAGCTTGAGGGATGAAAAACTGTTTTTT

J gene: TRBJ1-1
D gene: .
V gene: TRBV12-3/TRBV12-4
clone size: .
CDR3 protein: CASSLGMGSNTEAFF
CDR3 DNA: TGTGCCAGCAGTTTAGGGATGGGGTCGAACACTGAAGCTTTCTTT

J gene: TRBJ2-1
D gene: .
V gene: TRBV28
clone size: few
CDR3 protein: CASSLSSGVTYNEQFF
CDR3 DNA: TGTGCCAGCAGTTTATCGTCAGGGGTCACCTACAATGAGCAGTTCTTC

J gene: TRBJ2-3
D gene: TRBD1
V gene: TRBV20-1
clone size: many
CDR3 protein: CSASPDRGSTDTQYF
CDR3 DNA: TGCAGTGCTAGTCCCGACAGGGGAAGCACAGATACGCAGTATTTT

J gene: TRBJ1-6
D gene: TRBD1
V gene: TRBV25-1
clone size: many
CDR3 protein: CASSPGQGRVSPLHF
CDR3 DNA: TGTGCCAGCAGCCCGGGACAGGGGAGAGTATCACCCCTCCACTTT

J gene: TRBJ1-3
D gene: .
V gene: TRBV7-2
clone size: .
CDR3 protein: CASSWPTGSTGNTIYF
CDR3 DNA: TGTGCCAGCAGCTGGCCGACAGGTTCGACTGGAAACACCATATATTTT

J gene: TRBJ2-5
D gene: TRBD1
V gene: TRBV11-2
clone size: many
CDR3 protein: CASSPKGQQETQYF
CDR3 DNA: TGTGCCAGCAGCCCCAAGGGACAGCAAGAGACCCAGTACTTC

J gene: TRBJ2-2
D gene: TRBD2
V gene: TRBV25-1
clone size: few
CDR3 protein: CASSDPTSGRAGELFF
CDR3 DNA: TGTGCCAGCAGTGACCCGACTAGCGGGAGAGCCGGGGAGCTGTTTTTT

J gene: TRBJ1-5
D gene: .
V gene: TRBV12-3/TRBV12-4
clone size: many
CDR3 protein: CASSYGRFSNQPQHF
CDR3 DNA: TGTGCCAGCAGTTACGGACGTTTTAGCAATCAGCCCCAGCATTTT

J gene: TRBJ2-7
D gene: TRBD1
V gene: TRBV29-1
clone size: many
CDR3 protein: CSVGTGVGTYEQYF
CDR3 DNA: TGCAGCGTTGGGACAGGGGTTGGGACCTATGAGCAGTACTTC

J gene: TRBJ2-3
D gene: .
V gene: TRBV20-1
clone size: .
CDR3 protein: CSARAPTDTQYF
CDR3 DNA: TGCAGTGCTAGAGCCCCTACAGATACGCAGTATTTT

J gene: TRBJ2-1
D gene: TRBD2
V gene: TRBV7-2
clone size: .
CDR3 protein: CASSAGTGGSYEQFF
CDR3 DNA: TGTGCCAGCAGCGCCGGGACTGGCGGGAGTTATGAGCAGTTCTTC

J gene: TRBJ2-1
D gene: .
V gene: TRBV10-1
clone size: .
CDR3 protein: CASSETNRGNEQFF
CDR3 DNA: TGCGCCAGCAGTGAGACGAACCGGGGCAATGAGCAGTTCTTC

J gene: TRBJ1-6
D gene: TRBD1
V gene: TRBV11-2
clone size: many
CDR3 protein: CASSLVARDRGRRSPLHF
CDR3 DNA: TGTGCCAGCAGCTTAGTTGCCCGGGACAGGGGGCGACGGTCACCCCTCCACTTT

J gene: TRBJ2-7
D gene: .
V gene: TRBV20-1
clone size: many
CDR3 protein: CSARDRFGAYEQYF
CDR3 DNA: TGCAGTGCTAGAGATAGATTTGGGGCCTACGAGCAGTACTTC

J gene: TRBJ2-1
D gene: .
V gene: TRBV7-8
clone size: many
CDR3 protein: CASLLGNGNEQFF
CDR3 DNA: TGTGCCAGTCTCTTAGGGAACGGTAATGAGCAGTTCTTC

J gene: TRBJ2-1
D gene: .
V gene: TRBV6-5
clone size: few
CDR3 protein: CASSYFRGSYNEQFF
CDR3 DNA: TGTGCCAGCAGTTACTTCCGCGGCTCCTACAATGAGCAGTTCTTC

J gene: TRBJ2-5
D gene: .
V gene: TRBV6-5
clone size: many
CDR3 protein: CASSYSGRLRGETQYF
CDR3 DNA: TGTGCCAGCAGTTACTCCGGGCGACTTCGTGGGGAGACCCAGTACTTC

J gene: TRBJ2-3
D gene: .
V gene: TRBV5-1
clone size: few
CDR3 protein: CASSLAHKPTDTQYF
CDR3 DNA: TGCGCCAGCAGCTTGGCCCACAAACCCACAGATACGCAGTATTTT

J gene: TRBJ2-7
D gene: .
V gene: TRBV6-5
clone size: many
CDR3 protein: CASSSAREFYEQYF
CDR3 DNA: TGTGCCAGCAGTTCCGCCCGGGAGTTCTACGAGCAGTACTTC

J gene: TRBJ2-7
D gene: .
V gene: TRBV20-1
clone size: few
CDR3 protein: CSAETGTPNSYEQYF
CDR3 DNA: TGCAGTGCAGAGACCGGGACTCCCAACTCCTACGAGCAGTACTTC

J gene: TRBJ2-3
D gene: .
V gene: TRBV28
clone size: many
CDR3 protein: CASSTHPLVTSTDTQYF
CDR3 DNA: TGTGCCAGCAGCACCCACCCACTAGTTACTAGCACAGATACGCAGTATTTT

J gene: TRBJ2-7
D gene: TRBD2
V gene: TRBV12-3/TRBV12-4
clone size: few
CDR3 protein: CASSPHQPGLADEQYF
CDR3 DNA: TGTGCCAGCAGTCCTCACCAACCGGGACTAGCGGACGAGCAGTACTTC

J gene: TRBJ1-4
D gene: TRBD1
V gene: TRBV15
clone size: many
CDR3 protein: CATRDRAIEKLFF
CDR3 DNA: TGTGCCACCAGAGACAGGGCTATAGAAAAACTGTTTTTT

J gene: TRBJ1-1
D gene: TRBD1
V gene: TRBV5-6
clone size: many
CDR3 protein: CASSYRDRRSEAFF
CDR3 DNA: TGTGCCAGCAGCTACCGGGACAGGAGGTCTGAAGCTTTCTTT

J gene: TRBJ2-1
D gene: TRBD1
V gene: TRBV7-9
clone size: .
CDR3 protein: CASSLGKSDRVNNEQFF
CDR3 DNA: TGTGCCAGCAGCTTAGGCAAATCGGACAGGGTTAACAATGAGCAGTTCTTC

J gene: TRBJ2-3
D gene: TRBD2
V gene: TRBV2
clone size: many
CDR3 protein: CADLAGDFTDTQYF
CDR3 DNA: TGTGCAGACCTAGCGGGAGATTTCACAGATACGCAGTATTTT